This paragraph reports one T cell receptor (beta chain). What it binds is unknown. CDR3 size: 13 residues. Germline V gene sequence: CDR1 LGHDT, CDR2 YNNKEL (reference sequence). The data are from a study of CXCR3-negative and CXCR3-positive naive CD8 T cells. General study findings and limits: Fresh PBMCs were used in most assays, and CXCR3 expression partially decreased after cryopreservation. Naive CXCR3-negative cells resembled naive CXCR3-positive cells in TRBV-TRBJ usage; memory cells differed. Comparison of naive cells showed more hydrophobic TRB CDR3s in CXCR3-positive than in CXCR3-negative naive cells.

The authors prepared UMI-labeled TRB cDNA libraries by 5' RACE. Each CDR3 protein gets one entry in TCRdb, which reprocessed the 5' RACE reads and gives no DNA. The listing records about 8,400 distinct CDR3 sequences. The receptor was derived from a human donor in good health. Some clones in this sample may be carry-over from other donors' samples. Material: naive CXCR3+ CD8+ T cells from blood. Indicated subset: CD45RO-CCR7+CD27+CD95- naive CD8+ T cells expressing CXCR3 (TNR3+). The chain has TRBV3-1 and TRBJ2-3. The CDR3 loop reads CASSPPSTDTQYF.